Listed below are T cell receptor beta chains from one sample, sequenced in a study of T-cell memory formation after mild COVID-19. MiXCR, applied by TCRdb to the 5' RACE reads, yields one record per CDR3 protein. The table includes approximately 340,000 distinct CDR3 sequences, 13% detected once. The sequenced sample consisted of PBMCs or a T cell subset sorted from them (not recorded which). These TCRs come from a young man who had mild COVID-19 (a few samples of this study predate the infection). Cell type and time point are not known. The CDR3 runs from the conserved cysteine through the conserved F or W. D genes are given only for firm matches. Rows may omit the clone size; those that give it use once, few, many or a size class.

- | TRBJ2-2 | TRBV6-5 | few | TGTGCCAGCAGTAGACGGACTCGGGGCACCGGGGAGCTGTTTTTT | CASSRRTRGTGELFF
- | TRBJ1-6 | TRBV7-9 | few | TGTGCCAGCAGCGAGACCGGGGGGTATAATTCACCCCTCCACTTT | CASSETGGYNSPLHF
- | TRBJ2-3 | TRBV12-3/TRBV12-4 | many | TGTGCCAGCAGCCAAGTAGATACGCAGTATTTT | CASSQVDTQYF
- | TRBJ1-1 | TRBV6-1 | few | TGTGCCAGCAGTGAAATCCGAGGGTTGAACACTGAAGCTTTCTTT | CASSEIRGLNTEAFF
- | TRBJ1-5 | TRBV6-1 | - | TGTGCCAGCGGCCTTAGACTGTCGGGGGGCAAGGAGCCCCAGCATTTT | CASGLRLSGGKEPQHF
- | TRBJ2-4 | TRBV7-9 | - | TGTGCCAGCAGCTTGAACAGAGAAAACATTCAGTACTTC | CASSLNRENIQYF
- | TRBJ1-5 | TRBV12-3/TRBV12-4 | few | TGTGCCAGCAGATCACCCGGTTGGGGTCAGCCCCAGCATTTT | CASRSPGWGQPQHF
TRBD1 | TRBJ2-1 | TRBV9 | few | TGTGCCAGCAGCGAGGACAGGGAAGAAGATGAGCAGTTCTTC | CASSEDREEDEQFF
- | TRBJ2-5 | TRBV6-5 | - | TGTGCCACCGGAGACCGGGGGCGCCGGGAGACCCAGTACTTC | CATGDRGRRETQYF
- | TRBJ2-3 | TRBV4-3 | - | TGCGCCAGCAGCCACAAAGGCTCAGATACGCAGTATTTT | CASSHKGSDTQYF
TRBD1 | TRBJ1-2 | TRBV4-3 | - | TGCGCCAGCAGCCATGGACAGGGGCCTAATGGCTACACCTTC | CASSHGQGPNGYTF
- | TRBJ2-1 | TRBV12-3/TRBV12-4 | - | TGTGCCAGCAGTCGCGGGACTTTGAGCTCCTACAATGAGCAGTTCTTC | CASSRGTLSSYNEQFF